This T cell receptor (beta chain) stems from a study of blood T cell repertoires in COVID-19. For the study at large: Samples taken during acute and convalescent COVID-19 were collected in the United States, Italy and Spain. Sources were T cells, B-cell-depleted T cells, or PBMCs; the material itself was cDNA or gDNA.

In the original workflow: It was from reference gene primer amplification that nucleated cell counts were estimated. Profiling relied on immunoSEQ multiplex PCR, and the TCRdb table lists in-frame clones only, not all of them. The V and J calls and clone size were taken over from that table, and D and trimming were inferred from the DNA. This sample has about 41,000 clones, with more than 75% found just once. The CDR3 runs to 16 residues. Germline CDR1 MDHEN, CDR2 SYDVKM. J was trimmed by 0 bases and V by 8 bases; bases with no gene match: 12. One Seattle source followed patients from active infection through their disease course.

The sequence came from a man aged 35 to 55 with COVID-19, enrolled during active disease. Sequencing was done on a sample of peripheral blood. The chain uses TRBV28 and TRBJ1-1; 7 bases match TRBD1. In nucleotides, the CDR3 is TGTGCCAGCCGCCGTTCGGGACAGCCCCTGAACACTGAAGCTTTCTTT. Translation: CASRRSGQPLNTEAFF.